This T cell receptor (beta chain) was sequenced during a study of PD-L1 blockade in urothelial cancer (dated by TCRdb to 2016 to 2017). With respect to the entire study: Every patient began therapy in 2014 and was given atezolizumab 1,200 mg intravenously every 3 weeks. TCR sequencing covered pretreatment tumor samples and matched, serially collected peripheral blood taken before and after atezolizumab treatment. Pretreatment blood TCR-seq was available for about 30 patients, at least one posttreatment blood collection was obtained for 25 or so patients, and tumor TCR-seq was available for 25 or so patients. Blood samples were analyzed 3 weeks after the start of treatment (second dose) and 6 weeks after the start of treatment. Durable clinical benefit was defined as a progression-free survival longer than 6 months, and TCR features were additionally tested against progression-free survival and overall survival. Nine patients reached durable clinical benefit, while 20 patients did not. Blood samples gave a median of 141,255 T cells and tens of thousands of unique TCRs, with a median clonality of approximately 0.078. In the same patients, pretreatment tumors underwent whole exome sequencing and RNA sequencing in addition to TCR sequencing. Twenty-five of 29 patients were males with bladder-origin urothelial cancer, and about 65% of the roughly 30 reported a prior smoking history. Patients had an ECOG performance status of 0 or 1 and had received between 0 and 3 prior chemotherapy regimens. An exploratory multi-omic analysis was conducted of the somatic, immune and clinical correlates of response to PD-L1 blockade with atezolizumab in urothelial cancer.

On this clone: Its cognate antigen has yet to be identified. No base quality information exists; no much larger clone differs at one position.

Synthetic TCR analog templates were spiked into each PCR so that absolute template abundance could be estimated from read counts. The immunoSEQ assay was used to amplify TCRbeta CDR3 regions from genomic DNA with bias-controlled V and J gene primers. Rearranged TCRbeta segments were sequenced at approximately 20X coverage. Per the original workflow: Sequencing errors were corrected by clustering, and CDR3s were annotated against IMGT so that V, D and J genes could be assigned. Downstream analyses used only productive TCRbeta rearrangements and left out out-of-frame or stop-codon sequences. Clonality was computed as one minus Shannon entropy normalized by the log of the number of unique productive sequences. Fisher's exact test with Benjamini-Hochberg correction, using a cutoff of adjusted p below 0.01, was how clones that differed between time points or between blood and tumor were identified. The source is immuneACCESS, and TCRdb retained only in-frame sequences with V and J called. Part of the clones is not carried over; for the studies checked, unresolved V genes explain less than half of this, and the remainder is unexplained. D and trimming were read from the DNA, whereas the V and J calls and clone size are those reported in that table. This sample has fewer than 130,000 clones in its table, and roughly 88% of those were observed once. The ten largest clones capture roughly 2.3% of the sample.

A cohort of roughly 30 patients with locally advanced or metastatic urothelial carcinoma, treated at Memorial Sloan Kettering on a trial protocol, was included. Peripheral blood mononuclear cells were collected pretreatment and during treatment, with between 1 and 8 total time points obtained per patient. The Qiagen DNeasy Blood extraction kit was used to purify genomic DNA from total PBMCs and from tumor samples. PBMCs were collected pretreatment and during treatment, and were isolated and stored as previously described. The germline V gene encodes CDR1 LNHDA and CDR2 SQIVND (reference sequence). Measured from the cysteine to the phenylalanine, the CDR3 is 16 residues long. Of the read, only the CDR3 DNA is kept; its 48 bases are in frame from base 1. V has 5 bases trimmed and J has 4 bases trimmed; junction bases matching no gene number 10. Beyond this particular receptor, the publication reports: Improved progression-free and overall survival was found to be associated with pretreatment peripheral blood TCR clonality below the median. Because the sample size was small (n ≈ 28) and many of the analyses were exploratory, the results are meant to be hypothesis-generating. Patients with durable benefit showed greater expansion of tumor-associated TCR clones in peripheral blood 3 weeks after starting treatment (n = 22, p = 0.022).

This material consisted of PBMCs, taken around atezolizumab (anti-PD-L1) treatment. This clonotype was obtained from a man aged 45-65 years with urothelial cancer. The rearranged segments are TRBV19 and TRBJ2-3; 9 bases in the middle match TRBD2. The nucleotides are TGTGCCAGTAGTTCCCCTAGCGGGATCATTTCAGATACGCAGTATTTT. Translated, it reads CASSSPSGIISDTQYF.